This entry describes one T cell receptor beta chain. In the study's own analysis: Reference gene primer amplification gave nucleated cell count estimates. The assay was immunoSEQ multiplex PCR, and TCRdb's table has in-frame clones only and misses some. The DNA gave D and trimming, while V, J and clone size come from that table. The sample shows more than 95,000 clones, approximately 87% of them seen only once. These data belong to a study of blood T cell repertoires in COVID-19. Study background: Samples representing acute and convalescent COVID-19 were sourced from the United States, Italy and Spain. T cells, B-cell-depleted T cells, or PBMCs supplied cDNA or gDNA.

V was clipped by 5 bases and J by 11 bases; unmatched bases: 8. Per germline, CDR1 SGHVS and CDR2 FQNEAQ. There are 13 residues in the CDR3. Sequenced material: peripheral blood. This sequence originates from a man aged 70-80 years who had recovered from COVID-19. The chain uses TRBV7-8 and TRBJ1-1; 10 nucleotides align to TRBD1. The CDR3 here is CASSVDRGRGAFF. DNA for the CDR3: TGTGCCAGCAGCGTCGACAGGGGGCGAGGGGCTTTCTTT.